The source of this TCR beta chain is a study of blood T cell repertoires in COVID-19. For the study at large: Collection of acute and convalescent COVID-19 samples took place in the United States, Italy and Spain. PBMCs, B-cell-depleted T cells, or T cells provided the cDNA or gDNA that made up the material.

Source study methods: Amplifying reference gene primers gave estimates of nucleated cell counts. Sequencing was performed with immunoSEQ multiplex PCR; in TCRdb, only in-frame clones are kept and a portion is missing. V, J and clone size derive from that table, while D and trimming were established from the DNA sequence. The sample has some 400,000 clones; more than 75% are singletons. This CDR3 has 12 amino acids. Germline CDR1 MDHEN, CDR2 SYDVKM. V gave up 5 bases and J gave up 12 bases, with 14 bases separating them. Specimen: peripheral blood. The chain has TRBV28 and TRBJ2-4; perhaps TRBD1 as D (6 bases). The TCR was taken from a human donor in a cohort sampled during active COVID-19. The CDR3 bases are TGTGCCAGCAGTCCTACAGGGCTTTCTCAGTACTTC. Its protein is CASSPTGLSQYF.